Following are 24 T cell receptor beta chains from one sample sequenced in a study of blood T cell repertoires in COVID-19. TCRdb's copy holds only in-frame clones and misses some; the assay was immunoSEQ multiplex PCR. Of approximately 180,000 clones in the sample, roughly 87% were seen once. The sample taken for sequencing was PBMCs or T cells enriched from blood (not recorded which). Receptors originate from a woman aged 35 to 49 with acute COVID-19.

This rearrangement joins TRBV2 to TRBJ1-6; tentatively, D is TRBD1 (6 bases). This CDR3 contains 15 residues. Germline V gives CDR1 SNHLY, CDR2 FYNNEI. V was clipped by 7 bases and J by 7 bases, with 17 bases between them. Written as DNA, the CDR3 is TGTGCCAGCACTTGGGAGGGGGTGGACAATTCACCCCTCCACTTT. Its protein is CASTWEGVDNSPLHF.

The chain employs TRBV19 and TRBJ1-2; weak D call: TRBD1 (5 bases). The germline CDR1 and CDR2 sequences are LNHDA and SQIVND (reference sequence). The V end was cut by 6 bases, the J end by 5 bases, with 10 bases between. The CDR3 sequence is 12 residues long. As DNA, the CDR3 is TGTGCCAGTAGGCGGGGACGGTATGGCTACACCTTC. Translation: CASRRGRYGYTF.

This chain uses TRBV30 with TRBJ1-1; D ambiguous. The V and J ends lost 5 bases and 0 bases respectively, with 10 bases between them. Germline V lookup: CDR1 GTSNPN, CDR2 SVGIG (reference sequence). CDR3 length equals 13 residues. The CDR3 region is CAWGPNMNTEAFF. The CDR3 nucleotides read TGTGCCTGGGGGCCCAACATGAACACTGAAGCTTTCTTT.

J is TRBJ2-7 and V is TRBV12-5; the D gene is possibly TRBD2 (5 bases). Germline CDR1 reads LGHNT; CDR2 reads FRNRAP. The CDR3 totals 16 residues. Trimming left V 4 bases short and J 3 bases short, with 19 bases between. CDR3 coding DNA: TGTGCTAGTGGTTGGCTACAAGGCGGGCTATACTACGAGCAGTACTTC. Protein product: CASGWLQGGLYYEQYF.

This rearrangement joins TRBV6-1 to TRBJ1-5; D might be TRBD1 (6 bases). CDR3 length: 18 residues. The germline V gene encodes CDR1 MNHNS and CDR2 SASEGT. The ends were cut back, 4 bases at V and 3 bases at J, with 22 bases in the middle. CDR3: CASSGNPPGQILNQPQHF. The CDR3 DNA reads TGTGCCAGCAGTGGAAATCCCCCTGGACAGATTCTCAATCAGCCCCAGCATTTT.

The V and J genes are TRBV29-1 and TRBJ2-7, with TRBD1 matching over 9 bases. Losses at the gene ends were 1 base for V and 2 bases for J; bases not matched to a gene: 6. This CDR3 is 15 amino acids long. Germline CDR1 SQVTM, CDR2 ANQGSEA. CDR3 DNA: TGCAGCGTTGAAGCCCCGGGACAGGGCCCCTACGAGCAGTACTTC. Translation: CSVEAPGQGPYEQYF.

V usage is TRBV7-8 and J usage is TRBJ1-1; D ambiguous. There are 15 residues in the CDR3. Trimming took off 1 base at V and 2 bases at J, with 11 bases between the two ends. The germline V gene has CDR1 SGHVS and CDR2 FQNEAQ. The CDR3 DNA is TGTGCCAGCAGCTTAGTGTGGACGGGAAACACTGAAGCTTTCTTT. Translating gives CASSLVWTGNTEAFF. Full variable domain (outside the CDR3, taken from reference TRBV7-8 and TRBJ1-1): GAGVSQSPRYKVAKRGQDVALRCDPISGHVSLFWYQQALGQGPEFLTYFQNEAQLDKSGLPSDRFFAERPEGSVSTLKIQRTQQEDSAVYLCASSLVWTGNTEAFFGQGTRLTVV.

Comment on this clone: Other DNA sequences within the sample encode an identical CDR3. The J gene is TRBJ1-6, the V gene TRBV9; TRBD1 agrees at 8 bases. The CDR3 is made up of 15 amino acids. CDR1 is SGDLS and CDR2 is YYNGEE in the germline V gene. Trimming removed 4 bases from V and 7 bases from J; junction bases left unmatched: 7. For the CDR3, the DNA is TGTGCCAGCAGCCCCGGACAGGGAAAAAATTCACCCCTCCACTTT. As protein: CASSPGQGKNSPLHF.

The J gene is TRBJ2-1, the V gene TRBV15; TRBD1 might be the D (6 bases). The CDR3 sequence is 14 residues long. From germline, CDR1 is LNHNV and CDR2 YYDKDF (reference sequence). V was clipped by 8 bases and J by 0 bases, with 11 bases between them. The DNA of the CDR3 is TGTGCCACCGGGGACACCTTCTCCTACAATGAGCAGTTCTTC. This gives the protein CATGDTFSYNEQFF.

The chain combines TRBV10-1 with TRBJ2-7; D ambiguous. CDR1 is WNHNN, CDR2 SYGVQD, per germline (reference sequence). This CDR3 region has 13 residues. Trimming cost V 9 bases and J 7 bases, with 19 bases left between them. CDR3 nucleotide sequence: TGCGCCAGGCCGCTGCCTCTTTGTGAGGAGCAGTACTTC. Its translation: CARPLPLCEEQYF.

This chain uses TRBV16 with TRBJ1-1; D not certain. CDR3 length: 13 amino acids. Germline assignment: CDR1 KGHSY and CDR2 FQNENV. The ends were cut back, 6 bases at V and 6 bases at J, with 14 bases in the middle. The CDR3 nucleotides are TGTGCCAGCAGTCCAATCAGGAAGTCTGAAGCTTTCTTT. Amino acid sequence: CASSPIRKSEAFF.

This clone was picked up a small number of times. This chain links TRBV4-1 with TRBJ1-1, with 7 bases lining up with TRBD1. Germline CDR1 reads MGHRA; CDR2 reads YSYEKL. The CDR3 sequence is 15 residues long. With V trimmed by 4 bases and J by 1 base, 6 bases remained unmatched. The CDR3 coding sequence is TGCGCCAGCAGCCTCCAACAGGGGAAGAACACTGAAGCTTTCTTT. This sequence encodes CASSLQQGKNTEAFF.

This clone is a singleton in its sample. The rearrangement joins TRBV19 to TRBJ1-5; 8 bases map to TRBD1. The CDR3 runs 15 residues. Trimming took 4 bases from V and 5 from J; bases not matched to a gene: 7. Germline lookup yields CDR1 LNHDA and CDR2 SQIVND (reference sequence). CDR3 protein: CASSTLDRADQPQHF. The CDR3 nucleotides read TGTGCCAGTAGTACCCTGGACAGGGCCGATCAGCCCCAGCATTTT. Together with reference TRBV19 and TRBJ1-5, the CDR3 gives the full variable domain: DGGITQSPKYLFRKEGQNVTLSCEQNLNHDAMYWYRQDPGQGLRLIYYSQIVNDFQKGDIAEGYSVSREKKESFPLTVTSAQKNPTAFYLCASSTLDRADQPQHFGDGTRLSIL.

This chain uses TRBV6-4 with TRBJ2-1; D gene uncertain. Germline V gene lookup returns CDR1 MRHNA and CDR2 SNTAGT. V dropped 5 bases and J dropped 0 bases, with 11 bases sitting between them. This CDR3 is 15 amino acids long. The CDR3 DNA reads TGTGCCAGCAGTCTTCACCTGAGCTCCTACAATGAGCAGTTCTTC. This sequence encodes CASSLHLSSYNEQFF.

The rearrangement joins TRBV13 to TRBJ2-2; D possibly corresponds to TRBD1 (5 bases). The CDR3 is 17 amino acids. The V and J ends lost 1 base and 0 bases respectively, with 12 bases between them. Germline V gene data show CDR1 as PRHDT and CDR2 as FYEKMQ (reference sequence). The CDR3 sequence is CASSLDQGRSNTGELFF. The CDR3 DNA sequence: TGTGCCAGCAGCTTAGACCAGGGCCGATCGAACACCGGGGAGCTGTTTTTT.

The gene calls are TRBV9 and TRBJ2-3; 10 nucleotides align to TRBD1. Trimming took 4 bases from V and 0 from J; bases not matched to a gene: 17. The CDR3 is made up of 20 amino acids. Germline loops: CDR1 SGDLS, CDR2 YYNGEE. The DNA of the CDR3 is TGTGCCAGCAGCCCCAGCCCGGGACAGGGGAGTTTTTCTAGCACAGATACGCAGTATTTT. This sequence encodes CASSPSPGQGSFSSTDTQYF.

The chain uses TRBV12-3 or TRBV12-4 and TRBJ2-3; D gene uncertain. CDR3 size: 12 residues. Trimming removed 2 bases from V and 6 bases from J, with 6 bases in between. The CDR3 region has the DNA TGTGCCAGCAGTTTATTCGGGGATACGCAGTATTTT. Translated, it gives CASSLFGDTQYF.

The V call is TRBV4-3, the J call TRBJ2-5; 10 nucleotides agree with TRBD2. V lost 0 bases, J lost 7 bases, and 14 bases stayed unmatched. CDR1 and CDR2 from the germline V gene are LGHNA and YSLEER. There are 18 residues in the CDR3. CDR3 in DNA: TGCGCCAGCAGCCAAGATTGGGTAGCGGGGGGCAAGAGTCGGACCCAGTACTTC. Translated: CASSQDWVAGGKSRTQYF.

The chain carries TRBV9 and TRBJ2-1, with 13 bases matching TRBD2. Germline V CDR1 and CDR2: SGDLS, YYNGEE. The trim removed 4 bases at V and 3 bases at J, leaving 7 bases unmatched. The length of the CDR3 is 17 residues. The CDR3 DNA is TGTGCCAGCAGCCACACGACTAGCGGGGGGAGCTACAATGAGCAGTTCTTC. This codes for CASSHTTSGGSYNEQFF.

Written as DNA, the CDR3 is TGTGCCAGCAGCCAATCGGGTGCAGGGATGACTGAAGCTTTCTTT. Its translation: CASSQSGAGMTEAFF. The rearrangement uses TRBV16 and TRBJ1-1; possible D gene TRBD1, 5 bases. Deletions cut 0 bases from V and 5 bases from J, with 13 bases between. The CDR3 covers 15 residues. CDR1 is KGHSY and CDR2 is FQNENV in the germline V gene.

V gene TRBV10-1 combines with J gene TRBJ1-1, with 12 nucleotides matching TRBD1. V trimming: 6 bases; J trimming: 1 base; junction bases outside the gene matches: 18. The CDR3 sequence is 20 residues long. In germline, CDR1 is WNHNN, CDR2 SYGVQD (reference sequence). CDR3 sequence: CASRKRSVEGQGAPNTEAFF. CDR3 nucleotide sequence: TGCGCCAGCAGAAAAAGGAGTGTTGAGGGACAGGGGGCGCCGAACACTGAAGCTTTCTTT.

This clone occurred once. This sequence joins TRBV5-6 and TRBJ2-3; 8 nucleotides line up with TRBD2. The CDR3 extends over 14 amino acids. Trimming removed 4 bases from V and 6 bases from J; junction bases left unmatched: 7. CDR1 SGHDT and CDR2 YYEEEE come from the germline V gene. The CDR3 region has the DNA TGTGCCAGCAGCCCGGGACTAGTCCAGGATACGCAGTATTTT. It specifies CASSPGLVQDTQYF. Combining the CDR3 with reference TRBV5-6 and TRBJ2-3 gives the whole variable domain DAGVTQSPTHLIKTRGQQVTLRCSPKSGHDTVSWYQQALGQGPQFIFQYYEEEERQRGNFPDRFSGHQFPNYSSELNVNALLLGDSALYLCASSPGLVQDTQYFGPGTRLTVL.

CDR3 region: CASSLGLRMKETQYF. CDR3 coding DNA: TGCGCCAGCAGCTTGGGACTAAGAATGAAAGAGACCCAGTACTTC. This rearrangement joins TRBV5-1 to TRBJ2-5; a weak D match, TRBD2 (5 bases). Germline CDR1 is SGHRS and CDR2 is YFSETQ. V was clipped by 0 bases and J by 3 bases, with 12 bases between them. The CDR3 sequence is 15 residues long. Using reference TRBV5-1 and TRBJ2-5 for the parts outside the CDR3, the full variable domain is KAGVTQTPRYLIKTRGQQVTLSCSPISGHRSVSWYQQTPGQGLQFLFEYFSETQRNKGNFPGRFSGRQFSNSRSEMNVSTLELGDSALYLCASSLGLRMKETQYFGPGTRLLVL.

The J gene is TRBJ2-1, the V gene TRBV7-6; D might be TRBD1 (5 bases). Germline V gives CDR1 SGHVS, CDR2 FNYEAQ. V shed 0 bases and J shed 2 bases, with 11 bases lying between them. The CDR3 is 16 residues long. In nucleotides, the CDR3 is TGTGCCAGCAGCTTAGCCTCCAGGGTAACCTACAATGAGCAGTTCTTC. Translation gives CASSLASRVTYNEQFF.